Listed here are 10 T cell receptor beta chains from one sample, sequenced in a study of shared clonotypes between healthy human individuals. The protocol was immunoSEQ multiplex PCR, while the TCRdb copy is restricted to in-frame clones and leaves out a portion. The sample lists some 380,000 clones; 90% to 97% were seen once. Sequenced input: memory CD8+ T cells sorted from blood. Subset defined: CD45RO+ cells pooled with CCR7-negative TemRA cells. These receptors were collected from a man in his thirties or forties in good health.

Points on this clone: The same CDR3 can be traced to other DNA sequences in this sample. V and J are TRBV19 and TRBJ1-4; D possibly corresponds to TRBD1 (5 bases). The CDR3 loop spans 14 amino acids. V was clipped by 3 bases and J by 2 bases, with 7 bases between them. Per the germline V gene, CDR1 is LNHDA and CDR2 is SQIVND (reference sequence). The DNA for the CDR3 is TGTGCCAGTAGTATGGGGACGACTAATGAAAAACTGTTTTTT. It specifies CASSMGTTNEKLFF.

CDR3 residues: CASRRLAAQETQYF. The CDR3 DNA is TGTGCCAGCAGACGTTTAGCGGCCCAAGAGACCCAGTACTTC. The chain employs TRBV27 and TRBJ2-5; D possibly corresponds to TRBD2 (6 bases). The germline CDR1 and CDR2 sequences are MNHEY and SMNVEV (reference sequence). The CDR3 is made up of 14 amino acids. V gave up 6 bases and J gave up 1 base, with 12 bases separating them.

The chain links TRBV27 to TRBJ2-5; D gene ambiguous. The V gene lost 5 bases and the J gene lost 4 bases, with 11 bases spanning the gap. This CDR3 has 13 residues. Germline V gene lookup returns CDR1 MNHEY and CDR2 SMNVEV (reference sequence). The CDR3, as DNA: TGTGCCAGCAGTCCCCAGCGCCCAGAGACCCAGTACTTC. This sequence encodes CASSPQRPETQYF.

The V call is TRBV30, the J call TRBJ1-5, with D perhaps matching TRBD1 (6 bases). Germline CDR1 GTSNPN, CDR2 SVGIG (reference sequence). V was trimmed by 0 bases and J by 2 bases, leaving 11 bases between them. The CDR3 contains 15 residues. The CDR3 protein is CAWSVRGRGNQPQHF. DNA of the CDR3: TGTGCCTGGAGTGTACGGGGGCGCGGCAATCAGCCCCAGCATTTT.

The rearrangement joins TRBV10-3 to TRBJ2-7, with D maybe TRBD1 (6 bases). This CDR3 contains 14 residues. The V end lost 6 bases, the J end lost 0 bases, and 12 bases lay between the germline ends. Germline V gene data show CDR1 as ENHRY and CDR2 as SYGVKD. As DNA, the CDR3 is TGTGCCATCAGCCTACAGGGAAGCTCCTACGAGCAGTACTTC. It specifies CAISLQGSSYEQYF.

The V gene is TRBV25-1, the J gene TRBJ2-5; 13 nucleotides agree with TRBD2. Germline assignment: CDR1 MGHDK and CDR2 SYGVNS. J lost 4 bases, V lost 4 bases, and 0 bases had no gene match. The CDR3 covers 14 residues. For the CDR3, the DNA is TGTGCCAGCAGTGGGACTAGCGGGAGAGAGACCCAGTACTTC. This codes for CASSGTSGRETQYF.

In DNA, the CDR3 is TGTGCCAGCAGCTTAGAGGGCAGGGGATACATTCAGTACTTC. Encoded protein: CASSLEGRGYIQYF. The chain joins TRBV7-2 to TRBJ2-4, with D possibly TRBD1 on 6 matching bases. CDR1 and CDR2 from the germline V gene are SGHTA and FQGNSA. The CDR3 runs 14 residues. The germline V and J ends were trimmed by 1 base and 8 bases, with 12 bases remaining between them.

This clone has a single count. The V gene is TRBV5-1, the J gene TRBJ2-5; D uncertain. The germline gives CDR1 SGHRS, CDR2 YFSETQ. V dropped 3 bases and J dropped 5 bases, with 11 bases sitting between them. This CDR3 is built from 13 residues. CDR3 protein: CASSSGPWETQYF. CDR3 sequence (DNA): TGCGCCAGCAGCTCAGGACCTTGGGAGACCCAGTACTTC.

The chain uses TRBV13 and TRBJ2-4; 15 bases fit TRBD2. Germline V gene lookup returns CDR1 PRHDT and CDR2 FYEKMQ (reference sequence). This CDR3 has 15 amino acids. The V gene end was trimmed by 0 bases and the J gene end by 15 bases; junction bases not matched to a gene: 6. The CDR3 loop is CASSLGGLAGGSLYF. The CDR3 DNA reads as TGTGCCAGCAGCTTAGGGGGACTAGCGGGAGGCTCTCTGTACTTC.

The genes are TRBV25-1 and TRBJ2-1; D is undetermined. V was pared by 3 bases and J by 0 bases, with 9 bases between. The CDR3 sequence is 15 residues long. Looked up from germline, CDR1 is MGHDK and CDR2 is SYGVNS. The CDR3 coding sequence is TGTGCCAGCAGTGATTCGGTATTCTCCTACAATGAGCAGTTCTTC. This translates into CASSDSVFSYNEQFF.